The 21 T cell receptor beta chains given below trace back to one sample, sequenced in a study of T cells in Graves' hyperthyroidism and ophthalmopathy. Regions amplified from RNA transcripts were the TCR beta CDR3 regions. Primed by the HTBI set, a first-round RT-PCR was run on the TCR CDR3. TCRdb re-derived calls from the multiplex PCR reads in MiXCR, one entry per CDR3 protein. The table has under 650,000 distinct CDR3 sequences, 15% to 20% seen once; the top ten hold 3.5% to 4%. The sequencing sample was made of blood. The receptors stem from a woman under 40 with Graves' hyperthyroidism.

This chain uses TRBV5-1 with TRBJ2-7, with D unresolved. The V and J ends lost 0 bases and 2 bases respectively, with 9 bases between them. The CDR3 loop spans 14 amino acids. Germline loops: CDR1 SGHRS, CDR2 YFSETQ. The CDR3 spells CASSLVYPPYEQYF. DNA of the CDR3: TGCGCCAGCAGCTTGGTTTATCCCCCCTACGAGCAGTACTTC.

Comment on this clonotype: A much larger clone differs by one base, so this may be a read error. The J gene is TRBJ2-1, the V gene TRBV30, with TRBD1 as a possible D gene (6 bases). The J call may be faulty, since TRBJ2-7 better matches the DNA end. The CDR3 is made up of 14 amino acids. Germline CDR1 reads GTSNPN; CDR2 reads SVGIG (reference sequence). The CDR3 is CAWSLGARYNEQYF. CDR3 DNA sequence: TGTGCCTGGAGTTTGGGGGCACGCTACAATGAGCAGTACTTC.

This clonotype was seen many times. V is TRBV7-2 and J is TRBJ1-1; tentative D call: TRBD1 (5 bases). The CDR3 consists of 15 residues. Germline CDR1 reads SGHTA; CDR2 reads FQGNSA. V was cut by 5 bases and J by 4 bases, with 17 bases left in between. CDR3 amino acids: CASSQQVDLGTEAFF. In DNA, the CDR3 is TGTGCCAGCAGCCAACAGGTGGATCTCGGCACTGAAGCTTTCTTT.

This clonotype was found a few times. This chain uses TRBV7-9 with TRBJ1-3; D gene uncertain. The germline gives CDR1 SEHNR, CDR2 FQNEAQ (reference sequence). With 2 bases removed from V and 2 bases from J, the gap between germline ends came to 13 bases. This CDR3 has 16 amino acids. The CDR3 reads CASSLRVSLTGNTIYF. The CDR3 coding sequence is TGTGCCAGCAGCTTACGGGTTTCCCTTACTGGAAACACCATATATTTT.

The chain employs TRBV27 and TRBJ2-1, with TRBD2 identical over 11 bases. In germline, CDR1 is MNHEY, CDR2 SMNVEV (reference sequence). The trim removed 5 bases at V and 1 base at J, leaving 16 bases unmatched. The CDR3 totals 20 residues. The CDR3 protein is CASSPRTSGLGIGSYNEQFF. The CDR3 DNA sequence: TGTGCCAGCAGTCCCCGGACTAGCGGGTTAGGTATTGGTTCCTACAATGAGCAGTTCTTC.

At least ten counts were recorded for this clonotype. The chain recombines TRBV6-1 with TRBJ2-1; 7 positions agree with TRBD1. This CDR3 region has 15 residues. Trimming at V came to 6 bases and at J to 4 bases, leaving 9 bases not matched to a gene. Germline CDR1 is MNHNS and CDR2 is SASEGT. CDR3 coding DNA: TGTGCCAGCAGCTCCCCGGGACAGTATTACAATGAGCAGTTCTTC. Translating it yields CASSSPGQYYNEQFF.

The J gene is TRBJ2-1, the V gene TRBV19, with D perhaps matching TRBD2 (6 bases). The V end lost 4 bases, the J end lost 4 bases, and 11 bases lay between the germline ends. CDR3 length: 14 residues. Germline V gene lookup returns CDR1 LNHDA and CDR2 SQIVND (reference sequence). This chain's CDR3 is CASSSGTWYNEQFF. The CDR3 DNA is TGTGCCAGTAGTAGCGGGACCTGGTACAATGAGCAGTTCTTC.

In this sample, this clonotype turned up a few times. The J gene is TRBJ1-1, the V gene TRBV9; 8 bases fit TRBD1. Germline V gene sequence: CDR1 SGDLS, CDR2 YYNGEE. CDR3 length equals 16 residues. Trimming removed 4 bases from V and 5 bases from J; junction bases left unmatched: 13. The CDR3 DNA follows: TGTGCCAGCAGCATAATATCGGGACAGGCTGATACTGAAGCTTTCTTT. It yields the protein CASSIISGQADTEAFF. The variable domain in full, completed from reference TRBV9 and TRBJ1-1, reads DSGVTQTPKHLITATGQRVTLRCSPRSGDLSVYWYQQSLDQGLQFLIQYYNGEERAKGNILERFSAQQFPDLHSELNLSSLELGDSALYFCASSIISGQADTEAFFGQGTRLTVV.

The chain employs TRBV7-6 and TRBJ2-1, with 9 positions matching TRBD2. The J segment lost 4 bases and the V segment lost 2 bases, leaving 9 bases of the junction unmatched. The CDR3 is 17 residues long. Per the germline V gene, CDR1 is SGHVS and CDR2 is FNYEAQ. The CDR3 DNA reads as TGTGCCAGCAGCTTATCCTATAGCGGGAGCCTTTACAATGAGCAGTTCTTC. This translates into CASSLSYSGSLYNEQFF.

This clonotype was seen more than once but under ten times. The chain combines TRBV11-2 with TRBJ2-2; 12 bases align to TRBD2. CDR1 SGHAT and CDR2 FQNNGV come from the germline V gene. The V and J ends lost 3 bases and 5 bases, in that order; junction bases with no gene match: 7. CDR3 size: 17 residues. The CDR3 loop is CASSFPRLAGVTGELFF. The CDR3 nucleotides read TGTGCCAGCAGCTTCCCCAGACTAGCGGGAGTTACCGGGGAGCTGTTTTTT.

This clonotype was seen a single time. The chain links TRBV12-5 to TRBJ2-1, with no clear D. The CDR3 sequence is 16 residues long. The V end lost 0 bases, the J end lost 4 bases, and 13 bases lay between the germline ends. Germline V lookup: CDR1 LGHNT, CDR2 FRNRAP. The CDR3 nucleotides are TGTGCTAGTGGTTTGGTACTTGCGGCTGGTTACAATGAGCAGTTCTTC. The encoded protein is CASGLVLAAGYNEQFF.

This clonotype has a count of ten or more. The chain has TRBV3-2 and TRBJ1-6; the table's D gene call, TRBD1, was not cross checked with the DNA. TRBV3-2 has pseudogene status. The CDR3 length is 15 residues. The CDR3 nucleotides read TGTGCCAGCAGCCAAGTGGGGGAAGAACATTCACCCCTCCACTTT. It codes for CASSQVGEEHSPLHF.

This clonotype was detected many times. CDR3 in DNA: TGTGCCAGCCGGCTGGGGGCCGGGGAGCTGTTTTTT. It encodes CASRLGAGELFF. The chain links TRBV11-2 to TRBJ2-2; tentatively, D is TRBD1 or TRBD2 (5 bases each). The CDR3 contains 12 residues. The V gene lost 8 bases and the J gene lost 6 bases, with 10 bases spanning the gap. CDR1 is SGHAT, CDR2 FQNNGV, per germline.

This chain links TRBV5-1 with TRBJ1-2; 7 bases match TRBD1. CDR1 is SGHRS and CDR2 is YFSETQ in the germline V gene. This CDR3 is built from 13 residues. Germline trimming cut 0 bases from V and 6 bases from J; bases unmatched to any gene: 2. The CDR3, as DNA: TGCGCCAGCAGCTTGGAGGGGGCGGATGGCTACACCTTC. Its translation: CASSLEGADGYTF.

This clonotype was found many times. V gene TRBV5-1 combines with J gene TRBJ1-5, with TRBD1 identical over 10 bases. Losses at the gene ends were 2 bases for V and 7 bases for J; bases not matched to a gene: 3. The CDR3 sequence is 14 residues long. In germline, CDR1 is SGHRS, CDR2 YFSETQ. The CDR3 is CASSFGTGEQPQHF. The CDR3 DNA is TGCGCCAGCAGCTTCGGGACAGGGGAACAGCCCCAGCATTTT.

This rearrangement joins TRBV7-3 to TRBJ2-1; 16 bases map to TRBD2. V was clipped by 4 bases and J by 9 bases; unmatched bases: 6. Germline V gene lookup returns CDR1 SGHTA and CDR2 FQGTGA. This CDR3 contains 16 residues. The CDR3: CASSSPGLAGGGEQFF. The CDR3 bases are TGTGCCAGCAGCTCTCCGGGACTAGCGGGAGGGGGTGAGCAGTTCTTC. The whole variable domain, filled in from reference TRBV7-3 and TRBJ2-1, reads GAGVSQTPSNKVTEKGKYVELRCDPISGHTALYWYRQSLGQGPEFLIYFQGTGAADDSGLPNDRFFAVRPEGSVSTLKIQRTERGDSAVYLCASSSPGLAGGGEQFFGPGTRLTVL.

Turning to this clonotype: At one boundary the junction diverges from the germline segment, which might be a read error. The V gene is TRBV7-7, the J gene TRBJ2-1, with TRBD2 matching 7 bases. Germline CDR1 reads SSHAT; CDR2 reads FNYEAQ (reference sequence). The CDR3 is made up of 16 amino acids. The CDR3 region is CASSLTAAGGYNEQFF. The CDR3 DNA sequence: TGTGCTAGCAGCTTAACCGCCGCCGGGGGGTACAATGAGCAGTTCTTC.

The chain couples TRBV12-3 or TRBV12-4 to TRBJ1-4, with a possible D match to TRBD1 (5 bases). V lost 2 bases to trimming and J lost 8 bases, with 12 bases between them. CDR3 length: 14 amino acids. CDR3 bases: TGTGCCAGCAGTTTATATCAGGGTCGGGAAAAACTGTTTTTT. Translating it yields CASSLYQGREKLFF.

This clonotype occurred many times. The gene calls are TRBV7-2 and TRBJ2-3; the match to TRBD1 covers 7 bases. Germline values: CDR1 SGHTA, CDR2 FQGNSA. This CDR3 spans 14 amino acids. Losses at the gene ends were 6 bases for V and 4 bases for J; bases not matched to a gene: 7. CDR3 nucleotide sequence: TGTGCCAGCAGAGGGGGCTTTGGGGCAGATACGCAGTATTTT. Translated: CASRGGFGADTQYF.

CDR3: CASSPTHRGDEQFF. As DNA, the CDR3 is TGCGCCAGCTCGCCGACCCACCGGGGGGATGAGCAGTTCTTC. The chain combines TRBV5-1 with TRBJ2-1; 7 nucleotides line up with TRBD2. There are 14 residues in the CDR3. Germline loops: CDR1 SGHRS, CDR2 YFSETQ. V lost 7 bases, J lost 8 bases, and 12 bases stayed unmatched.

This clonotype was counted many times. The chain has TRBV3-1 and TRBJ1-5, with 7 bases fitting TRBD1. The CDR3 contains 15 residues. Losses at the gene ends were 5 bases for V and 5 bases for J; bases not matched to a gene: 9. Germline V gene data show CDR1 as LGHDT and CDR2 as YNNKEL (reference sequence). CDR3 bases: TGTGCCAGCAGCACGAACCGGGACAGACATCAGCCCCAGCATTTT. This codes for CASSTNRDRHQPQHF.